The 11 T cell receptor beta chains listed next were all sequenced from one sample in a study of PD-1 blockade in classical Hodgkin lymphoma. The time point here: cycle 4 day 1 (C4D1), after five to seven weeks of nivolumab. Relapses following autologous stem cell transplantation were seen in all patients, with brentuximab vedotin exposure varying. Purification of CD4+ T cells from thawed PBMCs was achieved by magnetic negative selection. Data came from immunoSEQ multiplex PCR; TCRdb stores just in-frame clones and leaves some out. The repertoire holds about 19,000 clones, with roughly 83% as singletons. This specimen consisted of CD4+ T cells from blood, obtained before the fourth cycle of nivolumab. The receptors here all came from a human donor with classical Hodgkin lymphoma.

This clone was detected a few times. The gene calls are TRBV4-1 and TRBJ1-2; D not certain. Trimming stripped 2 bases from V and 6 bases from J, with 10 bases between. This CDR3 contains 13 residues. The germline V gene encodes CDR1 MGHRA and CDR2 YSYEKL. As DNA, the CDR3 is TGCGCCAGCAGCCAATTCGGAGGGAATGGCTACACCTTC. Translated: CASSQFGGNGYTF.

This clone was seen only once. The chain has TRBV5-1 and TRBJ2-7; D is unclear. The germline V gene has CDR1 SGHRS and CDR2 YFSETQ. This CDR3 region has 14 residues. Trimming left V 6 bases short and J 4 bases short, with 17 bases between. DNA for the CDR3: TGCGCCAGCACTCTGACTCCCGGTGTATACGAGCAGTACTTC. It codes for CASTLTPGVYEQYF.

This clone occurred a few times. The chain carries TRBV6-1 and TRBJ1-1; D is uncertain. The germline gives CDR1 MNHNS, CDR2 SASEGT. The CDR3 extends over 12 amino acids. The V end was cut by 7 bases, the J end by 2 bases, with 8 bases between. The CDR3 region has the DNA TGTGCCAGCACACGGACTAACACTGAAGCTTTCTTT. The encoded protein is CASTRTNTEAFF.

V gene TRBV30 combines with J gene TRBJ1-6; D is unresolved. This CDR3 region has 13 residues. Germline CDR1 reads GTSNPN; CDR2 reads SVGIG (reference sequence). The V gene lost 0 bases and the J gene lost 10 bases, with 10 bases spanning the gap. The CDR3 coding sequence is TGTGCCTGGAGTGTGGGAGTTGGCTCACCCCTCCACTTT. Its translation is CAWSVGVGSPLHF.

The chain combines TRBV18 with TRBJ2-7, with D possibly being TRBD1 or TRBD2 (5 bases each). Trimming took 6 bases from V and 4 from J, leaving 16 bases between them. This CDR3 has 14 amino acids. In germline, CDR1 is KGHSH, CDR2 LQKENI. In DNA, the CDR3 is TGTGCCAGCTCCCTACCCGGTGGGGGATACGAGCAGTACTTC. This codes for CASSLPGGGYEQYF.

V gene TRBV15 combines with J gene TRBJ2-1, with 10 bases lining up with TRBD1. The CDR3 runs to 16 residues. Germline values: CDR1 LNHNV, CDR2 YYDKDF (reference sequence). J gave up 3 bases and V 5 bases, and 7 bases lay outside the gene matches. The CDR3 coding sequence is TGTGCCACCAGCGGAGGGACAGGGGCTTTCTACAATGAGCAGTTCTTC. Its translation is CATSGGTGAFYNEQFF. The entire variable domain, with the rest obtained from reference TRBV15 and TRBJ2-1, is as follows: DAMVIQNPRYQVTQFGKPVTLSCSQTLNHNVMYWYQQKSSQAPKLLFHYYDKDFNNEADTPDNFQSRRPNTSFCFLDIRSPGLGDTAMYLCATSGGTGAFYNEQFFGPGTRLTVL.

The chain links TRBV25-1 to TRBJ2-2; 8 bases are a match to TRBD1. The CDR3 covers 15 residues. From germline, CDR1 is MGHDK and CDR2 SYGVNS. V was clipped by 3 bases and J by 5 bases; unmatched bases: 5. Here the CDR3 reads CASSDQDRVTGELFF. The CDR3 region has the DNA TGTGCCAGCAGTGACCAGGACAGGGTGACCGGGGAGCTGTTTTTT.

In its sample, this clone was seen once. This chain links TRBV18 with TRBJ2-2, with D possibly being TRBD2 (6 bases). Between the trimmed V and J ends, which lost 3 bases and 4 bases, there was a span of 9 bases. Germline CDR1 reads KGHSH; CDR2 reads LQKENI. This CDR3 is 14 amino acids long. The CDR3 DNA sequence: TGTGCCAGCTCACCGGGACTTCGCACCGGGGAGCTGTTTTTT. Encoded protein: CASSPGLRTGELFF.

This chain links TRBV18 with TRBJ1-2; TRBD1 aligns across 7 bases. Germline CDR1 is KGHSH and CDR2 is LQKENI. The trim removed 2 bases at V and 6 bases at J, leaving 9 bases unmatched. The CDR3 covers 15 residues. The CDR3 coding sequence is TGTGCCAGCTCACCAGAGGGCTGGCAGGGGGATGGCTACACCTTC. Its translation is CASSPEGWQGDGYTF.

This chain joins TRBV27 and TRBJ1-3; D ambiguous. In germline, CDR1 is MNHEY, CDR2 SMNVEV (reference sequence). Trimming took 2 bases from V and 4 from J, leaving 12 bases between them. The CDR3 loop spans 15 amino acids. In nucleotides, the CDR3 is TGTGCCAGCAGTTTACAAGGACGAGGAGGAAACACCATATATTTT. Translated: CASSLQGRGGNTIYF.

The V and J genes are TRBV10-3 and TRBJ1-2, with 8 bases aligning to TRBD1. Germline V gives CDR1 ENHRY, CDR2 SYGVKD. The length of the CDR3 is 13 residues. The trim removed 7 bases at V and 6 bases at J, leaving 7 bases unmatched. The CDR3: CAITPDRENGYTF. The DNA of the CDR3 is TGTGCCATCACCCCGGACAGGGAAAATGGCTACACCTTC.